This T cell receptor (beta chain) was recovered during a study of T cell responses to AZD1222 COVID-19 vaccine. This clone has only one observation. Using immunoSEQ multiplex PCR, the repertoire was profiled, and TCRdb retains in-frame clones only, with some absent. The data show fewer than 150,000 clones, 88% seen once. Germline V gives CDR1 SGDLS, CDR2 YYNGEE. The CDR3 extends over 14 amino acids. V lost 2 bases, J lost 1 base, and 9 bases lay in between. The clonotype originates from an adult who received the AZD1222 COVID-19 vaccine. This chain uses TRBV9 with TRBJ1-1, with D maybe TRBD1 (6 bases). The sample here was peripheral blood, taken 28 days after the second AZD1222 dose. CDR3 DNA: TGTGCCAGCAGCGTCTCGGGACAGAACACTGAAGCTTTCTTT. Protein: CASSVSGQNTEAFF.